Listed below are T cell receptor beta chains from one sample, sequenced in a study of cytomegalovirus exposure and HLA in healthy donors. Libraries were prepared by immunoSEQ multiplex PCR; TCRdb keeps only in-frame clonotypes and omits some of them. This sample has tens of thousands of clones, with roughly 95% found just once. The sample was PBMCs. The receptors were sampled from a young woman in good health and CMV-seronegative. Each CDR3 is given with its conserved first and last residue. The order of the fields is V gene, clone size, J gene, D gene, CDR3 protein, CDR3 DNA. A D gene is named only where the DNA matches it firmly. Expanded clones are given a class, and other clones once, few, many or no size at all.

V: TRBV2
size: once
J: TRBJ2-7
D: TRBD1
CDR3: CASTRVPGQGRYEQYF
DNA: TGTGCCAGCACCAGAGTTCCGGGACAGGGGAGGTACGAGCAGTACTTC

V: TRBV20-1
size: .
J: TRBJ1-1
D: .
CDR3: CSASRRGTAFF
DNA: TGCAGTGCTAGCCGTCGGGGGACAGCTTTCTTT

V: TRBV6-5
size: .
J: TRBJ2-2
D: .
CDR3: CASRQGTGELFF
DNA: TGTGCCAGCAGACAGGGCACCGGGGAGCTGTTTTTT

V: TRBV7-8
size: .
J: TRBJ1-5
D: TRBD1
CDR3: CASSLWGTGGDQPQHF
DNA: TGTGCCAGCAGCTTATGGGGGACAGGGGGGGATCAGCCCCAGCATTTT

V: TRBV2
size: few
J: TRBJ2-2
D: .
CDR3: CASSIQGSTGELFF
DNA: TGTGCCAGCAGCATACAGGGATCCACCGGGGAGCTGTTTTTT

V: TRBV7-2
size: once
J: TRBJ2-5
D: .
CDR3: CASSPRVRWETQYF
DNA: TGTGCCAGCAGCCCCCGGGTCCGATGGGAGACCCAGTACTTC

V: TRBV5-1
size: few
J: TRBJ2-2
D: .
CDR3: CASSLGGPTGELFF
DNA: TGCGCCAGCAGCTTGGGGGGGCCCACCGGGGAGCTGTTTTTT

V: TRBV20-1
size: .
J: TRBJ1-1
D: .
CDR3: CSAGGDPEAFF
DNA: TGCAGTGCCGGGGGGGACCCTGAAGCTTTCTTT

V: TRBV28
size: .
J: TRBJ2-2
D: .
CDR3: CASRLQGPGELFF
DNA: TGTGCCAGCAGGCTGCAGGGTCCCGGGGAGCTGTTTTTT

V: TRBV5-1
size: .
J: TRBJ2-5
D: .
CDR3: CASSLRVGHEQTQYF
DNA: TGCGCCAGCAGCTTGCGTGTCGGACATGAACAGACCCAGTACTTC

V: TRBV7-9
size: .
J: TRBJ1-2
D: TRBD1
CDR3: CASSAGQTNYGYTF
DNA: TGTGCCAGCAGCGCGGGACAGACTAACTATGGCTACACCTTC

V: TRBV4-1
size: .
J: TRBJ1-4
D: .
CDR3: CASSQTMTPRVSNEKLFF
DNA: TGCGCCAGCAGCCAAACCATGACCCCCAGGGTATCTAATGAAAAACTGTTTTTT

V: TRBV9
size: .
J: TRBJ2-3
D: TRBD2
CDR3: CASSVGPSGTSTDTQYF
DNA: TGTGCCAGCAGCGTAGGACCTAGCGGGACTAGCACAGATACGCAGTATTTT

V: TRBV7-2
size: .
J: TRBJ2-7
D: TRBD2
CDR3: CASSLQTSGTYEQYF
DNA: TGTGCCAGCAGCTTACAGACTAGCGGGACCTACGAGCAGTACTTC